Listed here are 28 T cell receptor beta chains from one sample, sequenced in a study of shared clonotypes between healthy human individuals (dated by TCRdb to the early 2020s). The library was made by the immunoSEQ multiplex PCR assay. TCRdb carries this immuneACCESS record with in-frame sequences only. Its versions omit some clonotypes, under half of them owing to an unresolved V gene in the studies checked, with the rest unexplained. Present in this sample are some 2.3 million clones, approximately 93% of which were seen just once. The ten largest clones add up to about 0.37% of the sample. Specimen: naive CD4+ T cells from PBMCs. The cell subset or site label, read with the paper, signifies: CD45RA+ positively selected. The receptor set was obtained from a man aged 18 to 30 in good health. Some clones in this sample may be carry-over from other donors' samples.

Turning to this clone: The same CDR3 can be traced to other DNA sequences in this sample. The chain couples TRBV5-4 to TRBJ2-7, with D hard to call. CDR3 length: 12 residues. The ends were cut back, 5 bases at V and 7 bases at J, with 13 bases in the middle. CDR1 and CDR2 (germline): SGHNT, YYREEE (reference sequence). The CDR3: CASSTSLGEQYF. CDR3 DNA: TGTGCCAGCAGTACGTCTCTCGGGGAGCAGTACTTC. Variable domain in full (rest from reference TRBV5-4 and TRBJ2-7): ETGVTQSPTHLIKTRGQQVTLRCSSQSGHNTVSWYQQALGQGPQFIFQYYREEENGRGNFPPRFSGLQFPNYSSELNVNALELDDSALYLCASSTSLGEQYFGPGTRLTVT.

As concerns this clone: Within the sample, other DNA sequences also encode this same CDR3. The V call is TRBV5-1, the J call TRBJ1-2; 9 bases are shared with TRBD1. V shed 4 bases, J shed 4 bases, and the junction held 5 bases outside the gene matches. The length of the CDR3 is 14 residues. Looked up from germline, CDR1 is SGHRS and CDR2 is YFSETQ. CDR3 sequence (DNA): TGCGCCAGCAGCCCCGGACAGGGGATCTATGGCTACACCTTC. This encodes CASSPGQGIYGYTF.

The chain employs TRBV5-6 and TRBJ2-1; 10 bases agree with TRBD2. The CDR3 totals 18 residues. CDR1 SGHDT and CDR2 YYEEEE come from the germline V gene. With V trimmed by 4 bases and J by 3 bases, 13 bases remained unmatched. The CDR3 DNA sequence: TGTGCCAGCAGCCCTGGCGTACTAGCGGGGACCTTCTACAATGAGCAGTTCTTC. Translating it yields CASSPGVLAGTFYNEQFF.

The chain is built from TRBV5-4 and TRBJ1-2; no firm D call. CDR3 length equals 14 residues. Germline V gene data show CDR1 as SGHNT and CDR2 as YYREEE (reference sequence). Trimming cost V 0 bases and J 3 bases, with 9 bases left between them. The CDR3 loop is CASSLDSEHYGYTF. Here the CDR3 DNA reads TGTGCCAGCAGCTTGGACAGTGAACACTATGGCTACACCTTC.

On this clone: Being one base from a much bigger clone, this may be a read error. Other DNA sequences in this sample translate to the same CDR3. The rearrangement joins TRBV7-9 to TRBJ1-5; D is unresolved. The germline V gene encodes CDR1 SEHNR and CDR2 FQNEAQ (reference sequence). V lost 6 bases, J lost 0 bases, and 3 bases lay in between. The CDR3 has 12 amino acids. The CDR3 coding sequence is TGTGCCAGCAGTTTTAGCAATCAGCCCCAGCATTTT. Amino acid sequence: CASSFSNQPQHF.

In regard to this clone: The sample holds other DNA sequences that translate to the same CDR3. The chain uses TRBV30 and TRBJ1-4, with TRBD1 matching over 10 bases. The junction had 1 base not matched to a gene; V was cut back by 1 base and J by 8 bases. The germline V gene has CDR1 GTSNPN and CDR2 SVGIG (reference sequence). The CDR3 contains 13 residues. CDR3 DNA sequence: TGTGCCTGGAGTGGACAGGGGGCGGAAAAACTGTTTTTT. Translation: CAWSGQGAEKLFF.

This chain joins TRBV7-2 and TRBJ2-5; 7 bases agree with TRBD2. The V gene's germline CDR1 is SGHTA and CDR2 FQGNSA. The CDR3 contains 13 residues. Losses at the gene ends were 10 bases for V and 3 bases for J; bases not matched to a gene: 8. CDR3 loop: CATGTIYKETQYF. In DNA, the CDR3 is TGTGCCACCGGGACTATTTATAAAGAGACCCAGTACTTC.

For this clone: In the same sample, other DNA sequences code for this CDR3. V is TRBV28 and J is TRBJ2-7; D remains unclear. Germline CDR1 and CDR2: MDHEN and SYDVKM. The CDR3 is 13 residues long. V was clipped by 3 bases and J by 2 bases, with 8 bases between them. This chain's CDR3 is CASSFPQTYEQYF. The DNA of the CDR3 is TGTGCCAGCAGTTTTCCTCAGACCTACGAGCAGTACTTC.

The rearrangement joins TRBV6-6 to TRBJ1-2; D perhaps matches TRBD1 (6 bases). The CDR3 has 13 amino acids. Between the trimmed V and J ends, which lost 2 bases and 9 bases, there was a span of 13 bases. Germline CDR1 is MNHNY and CDR2 is SVGAGI (reference sequence). The CDR3 reads CASSYREGDRYTF. The CDR3 region has the DNA TGTGCCAGCAGTTACCGGGAGGGGGATCGCTACACCTTC.

This chain uses TRBV5-1 with TRBJ2-7, with 10 bases identical to TRBD1. V was clipped by 4 bases and J by 3 bases; unmatched bases: 7. Germline CDR1 and CDR2: SGHRS and YFSETQ. This CDR3 is 15 amino acids long. The CDR3 nucleotides are TGCGCCAGCAGCAACCTAGACAGGGGGCACTACGAGCAGTACTTC. Its translation is CASSNLDRGHYEQYF.

This chain joins TRBV30 and TRBJ2-5; D call uncertain. CDR1 is GTSNPN and CDR2 is SVGIG in the germline V gene (reference sequence). V shed 0 bases and J shed 4 bases, with 9 bases lying between them. The CDR3 is 13 amino acids. CDR3 in amino acids: CAWSVRRAETQYF. The CDR3 coding sequence is TGTGCCTGGAGTGTACGTAGGGCAGAGACCCAGTACTTC.

The chain combines TRBV5-4 with TRBJ2-5; TRBD1 aligns across 8 bases. V lost 4 bases, J lost 5 bases, and 7 bases stayed unmatched. Germline values: CDR1 SGHNT, CDR2 YYREEE (reference sequence). This CDR3 is built from 14 residues. The CDR3 is CASSPDRARETQYF. The CDR3 region has the DNA TGTGCCAGCAGCCCGGACAGGGCCCGCGAGACCCAGTACTTC.

In DNA, the CDR3 is TGTGCCAGCAGCTTGGGGACCTACAATGAGCAGTTCTTC. The encoded protein is CASSLGTYNEQFF. V usage is TRBV5-8 and J usage is TRBJ2-1; D unresolved. Germline V CDR1 and CDR2: SGHTS, YDEGEE. The CDR3 contains 13 residues. V dropped 0 bases and J dropped 2 bases, with 3 bases sitting between them.

This clone has a single count. The V and J genes are TRBV11-1 and TRBJ1-1; D might be TRBD1 (6 bases). The CDR3 length is 14 residues. V gave up 7 bases and J gave up 1 base, with 13 bases separating them. Germline V gene sequence: CDR1 SGHAT, CDR2 FQDESV (reference sequence). CDR3 coding DNA: TGTGCCAGCAAGTGGACAGCAACGAACACTGAAGCTTTCTTT. Translated, it gives CASKWTATNTEAFF.

The V gene is TRBV6-6, the J gene TRBJ1-1, with 7 bases identical to TRBD1. CDR1 and CDR2 (germline): MNHNY, SVGAGI (reference sequence). Trimming took 6 bases from V and 0 from J; bases not matched to a gene: 10. The CDR3 is 16 amino acids. This CDR3 is CASRRQGPTLNTEAFF. In DNA form, the CDR3 reads TGTGCCAGCAGACGACAGGGACCCACCTTGAACACTGAAGCTTTCTTT.

The chain couples TRBV7-3 to TRBJ2-7; D unresolved. This CDR3 comprises 15 residues. V was shortened by 5 bases and J by 2 bases, with 16 bases between the two germline ends. CDR1 is SGHTA, CDR2 FQGTGA, per germline. This CDR3 is CASSTSPAVPYEQYF. CDR3 sequence (DNA): TGTGCCAGCAGCACCTCACCTGCGGTACCCTACGAGCAGTACTTC.

The rearrangement joins TRBV5-1 to TRBJ2-3; 7 bases line up with TRBD1. The CDR3 spans 15 residues. Germline V gives CDR1 SGHRS, CDR2 YFSETQ. Trimming took 4 bases from V and 4 from J; bases not matched to a gene: 9. The CDR3 bases are TGCGCCAGCAGCCCCGGGACAGCTCTGCCAGATACGCAGTATTTT. Protein: CASSPGTALPDTQYF.

V and J are TRBV7-2 and TRBJ2-7; TRBD1 or TRBD2 may be the D gene (5 bases each). The germline CDR1 and CDR2 sequences are SGHTA and FQGNSA. With 2 bases removed from V and 3 bases from J, the gap between germline ends came to 23 bases. This CDR3 is built from 18 residues. DNA for the CDR3: TGTGCCAGCAGCTTATCGACACAAGACCCAGGGACGATCTACGAGCAGTACTTC. It yields the protein CASSLSTQDPGTIYEQYF.

This rearrangement joins TRBV6-5 to TRBJ2-7, with D perhaps TRBD1 (6 bases). The CDR3 covers 13 residues. Germline values: CDR1 MNHEY, CDR2 SVGAGI. Trimming took 4 bases from V and 6 from J, leaving 13 bases between them. In nucleotides, the CDR3 is TGTGCCAGCAGTTTCCCGGACAGTCCCGAGCAGTACTTC. This translates into CASSFPDSPEQYF.

The chain recombines TRBV10-3 with TRBJ1-1, with D uncertain. The CDR3 runs to 17 residues. Trimming took 6 bases from V and 3 from J, leaving 23 bases between them. Germline V gene sequence: CDR1 ENHRY, CDR2 SYGVKD. CDR3 region: CAISPARGAGPDTEAFF. Here the CDR3 DNA reads TGTGCCATCAGCCCAGCCCGAGGCGCTGGCCCGGACACTGAAGCTTTCTTT.

Regarding this clone: Other DNA sequences from this sample encode an identical CDR3 as well. V usage is TRBV9 and J usage is TRBJ1-1; 10 bases fit TRBD1. J gave up 2 bases and V 3 bases, and 4 bases lay outside the gene matches. Germline CDR1 is SGDLS and CDR2 is YYNGEE. The CDR3 is 15 amino acids. The CDR3 loop reads CASSADRGGNTEAFF. CDR3 in DNA: TGTGCCAGCAGCGCGGACAGGGGGGGAAACACTGAAGCTTTCTTT.

The gene calls are TRBV5-1 and TRBJ2-1; D not certain. The V end was cut by 7 bases, the J end by 0 bases, with 11 bases between. This CDR3 region has 14 residues. The germline gives CDR1 SGHRS, CDR2 YFSETQ. In nucleotides, the CDR3 is TGCGCCAGCGGGTACTCAGGCTCCTACAATGAGCAGTTCTTC. Translating gives CASGYSGSYNEQFF.

This clone was counted a single time. The V call is TRBV27, the J call TRBJ2-5, with D maybe TRBD1 (6 bases). The CDR3 sequence is 13 residues long. The germline gives CDR1 MNHEY, CDR2 SMNVEV (reference sequence). The ends were cut back, 3 bases at V and 9 bases at J, with 14 bases in the middle. The CDR3 region has the DNA TGTGCCAGCAGTTTCCCCGGAGAGGGGGCCCAGTACTTC. This codes for CASSFPGEGAQYF.

The chain recombines TRBV30 with TRBJ2-7; a weak D match, TRBD2 (6 bases). Trimming removed 0 bases from V and 4 bases from J, with 10 bases in between. CDR3 length: 13 amino acids. From germline, CDR1 is GTSNPN and CDR2 SVGIG (reference sequence). DNA of the CDR3: TGTGCCTGGAGTGTTGAGCGGGCTTACGAGCAGTACTTC. Its translation is CAWSVERAYEQYF.

This chain uses TRBV5-1 with TRBJ1-1; 8 nucleotides align to TRBD1. There are 15 residues in the CDR3. Looked up from germline, CDR1 is SGHRS and CDR2 is YFSETQ. J was trimmed by 4 bases and V by 3 bases; bases with no gene match: 8. The CDR3 loop is CASSSTGAGGTEAFF. As DNA, the CDR3 is TGCGCCAGCAGCTCGACAGGGGCCGGGGGCACTGAAGCTTTCTTT.

CDR3 protein: CASSGGSGGNSPLHF. The DNA of the CDR3 is TGTGCCAGCAGTGGTGGCAGTGGAGGTAATTCACCCCTCCACTTT. The chain couples TRBV2 to TRBJ1-6, with unresolved D. V lost 4 bases and J lost 6, with 13 bases in between. CDR3 length: 15 amino acids. The V gene's germline CDR1 is SNHLY and CDR2 FYNNEI.

This sequence joins TRBV10-3 and TRBJ2-7; D call uncertain. This CDR3 spans 14 amino acids. Germline loops: CDR1 ENHRY, CDR2 SYGVKD. The ends were cut back, 0 bases at V and 3 bases at J, with 9 bases in the middle. DNA of the CDR3: TGTGCCATCAGTGAGTCGCAGTTCCTCTACGAGCAGTACTTC. Translation: CAISESQFLYEQYF.

The V and J genes are TRBV5-6 and TRBJ2-5; D is tentatively TRBD1 or TRBD2 (5 bases each). The CDR3 loop spans 14 amino acids. In germline, CDR1 is SGHDT, CDR2 YYEEEE. With 4 bases removed from V and 8 bases from J, the gap between germline ends came to 18 bases. The CDR3 coding sequence is TGTGCCAGCAGCCCCGTTAGGACGGGGCCCACCCAGTACTTC. Protein product: CASSPVRTGPTQYF.